The entry below gives a single TCR beta chain sequence along with its context. This entry comes from a study of cytomegalovirus exposure and HLA in healthy donors. Primers: 60 Vbeta forward and 13 Jbeta reverse. Per the study methods: In a later analysis, 80 million or so unique TCR beta chains included roughly 11 million shared by two or more donors. Clones were sequenced by immunoSEQ multiplex PCR, and TCRdb holds only the in-frame ones, with some missing. V, J and clone size reflect that table, while D and trimming were determined from the DNA. This sample has 120,000 to 150,000 clones; roughly three quarters occur once, and the top ten carry approximately 6.9%. The sample taken for sequencing was PBMCs. This TCR derives from a woman in her thirties or forties in good health and CMV-seropositive.

The CDR3 DNA reads as TGCGCCAGCAGCCCGTCATTGGGACAGGCTAAGGAGCAGTACTTC. Translated: CASSPSLGQAKEQYF. The V gene is TRBV5-1, the J gene TRBJ2-7, with 8 bases aligning to TRBD1. The germline CDR1 and CDR2 sequences are SGHRS and YFSETQ. Trimming at V came to 4 bases and at J to 7 bases, leaving 13 bases not matched to a gene. The CDR3 length is 15 residues.